This TCR beta chain was captured in a study of blood T cell repertoires in COVID-19. As handled by the study authors: Estimated nucleated cell counts came from reference gene primer amplification. The data were produced by immunoSEQ multiplex PCR, yet TCRdb's version contains in-frame clones alone and is incomplete. The V and J calls and clone size are taken from that table; D and trimming were inferred from the DNA. The data show about 140,000 clones, roughly 86% seen once. Grouping used clinical history reported by participants in a survey and questionnaire. The germline V gene encodes CDR1 PRHDT and CDR2 FYEKMQ (reference sequence). The CDR3 has 13 amino acids. Trimming shortened V by 5 bases and J by 5 bases, and 10 bases separated the two germline ends.

Specimen: PBMCs or T cells enriched from blood (not recorded which). The TCR sequence derives from a woman aged 45-65 years with acute COVID-19. The V and J genes are TRBV13 and TRBJ2-1; D is ambiguous. The CDR3 DNA reads as TGTGCCAGCAGCCCCGCCGAGGACAATGAGCAGTTCTTC. Amino acids: CASSPAEDNEQFF.